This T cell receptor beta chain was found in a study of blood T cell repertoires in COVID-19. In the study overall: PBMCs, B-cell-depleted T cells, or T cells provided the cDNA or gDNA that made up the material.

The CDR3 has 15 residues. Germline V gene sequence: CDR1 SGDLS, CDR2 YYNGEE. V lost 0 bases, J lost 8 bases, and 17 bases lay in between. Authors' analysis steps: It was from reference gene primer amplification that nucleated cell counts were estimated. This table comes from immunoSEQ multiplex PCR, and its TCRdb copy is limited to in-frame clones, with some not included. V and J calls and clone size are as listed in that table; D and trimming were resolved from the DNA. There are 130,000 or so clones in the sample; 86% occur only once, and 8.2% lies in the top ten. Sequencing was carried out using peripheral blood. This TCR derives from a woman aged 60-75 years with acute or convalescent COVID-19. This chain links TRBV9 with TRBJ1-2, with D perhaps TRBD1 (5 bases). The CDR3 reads CASSVAKGKGEGYTF. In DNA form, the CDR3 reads TGTGCCAGCAGCGTAGCTAAGGGGAAAGGAGAAGGCTACACCTTC.